What follows are 24 T cell receptor beta chains derived from one specimen sequenced in a study of T cells in Graves' hyperthyroidism and ophthalmopathy. Regions amplified from RNA transcripts were the TCR beta CDR3 regions. The HTBI primer set was used in a first-round RT-PCR of the TCR CDR3. MiXCR, run by TCRdb on the multiplex PCR reads, gives a single entry per CDR3 protein. The sample consists of hundreds of thousands of distinct CDR3 sequences, nearly 45% of them appearing once. Input material: peripheral blood or thyroid tissue (not recorded which). The receptor set was obtained from an adult man with Graves' disease, either hyperthyroidism or ophthalmopathy (not recorded which).

A remark on this clonotype: Lacking the conserved final phenylalanine or tryptophan, this CDR3 likely reflects a read error. V gene TRBV29-1 combines with J gene TRBJ2-7, with D possibly matching TRBD2 (6 bases). The germline CDR1 and CDR2 sequences are SQVTM and ANQGSEA. The CDR3 length is 12 residues. V shed 6 bases and J shed 6 bases, with 15 bases lying between them. The CDR3 protein is CSVLGGQFEQYL. Here the CDR3 DNA reads TGCAGCGTATTGGGAGGACAATTCGAGCAGTACTTA.

J is TRBJ1-1 and V is TRBV5-1; 12 bases map to TRBD1. With 4 bases clipped from V and 5 bases from J, the junction kept 9 bases outside the gene matches. The CDR3 spans 16 residues. The germline V gene has CDR1 SGHRS and CDR2 YFSETQ. DNA of the CDR3: TGCGCCAGCAGCCCCGGGACAGGGGGCGCGGGTACTGAAGCTTTCTTT. This translates into CASSPGTGGAGTEAFF.

Comment on this clonotype: A read error may produce the germline difference seen at one junction end. The chain recombines TRBV7-2 with TRBJ2-5; tentatively, D is TRBD1 or TRBD2 (6 bases each). Germline V lookup: CDR1 SGHTA, CDR2 FQGNSA. The CDR3 has 15 residues. The CDR3 protein is CASSVARGGTETQYF. The CDR3 region has the DNA TGTGCCAGCAGCGTAGCCAGGGGAGGCACAGAGACCCAGTACTTC. Filled out from reference TRBV7-2 and TRBJ2-5, the complete variable domain reads GAGVSQSPSNKVTEKGKDVELRCDPISGHTALYWYRQSLGQGLEFLIYFQGNSAPDKSGLPSDRFSAERTGGSVSTLTIQRTQQEDSAVYLCASSVARGGTETQYFGPGTRLLVL.

Ten or more counts support this clonotype. V usage is TRBV19 and J usage is TRBJ1-2; D is undetermined. The germline V gene has CDR1 LNHDA and CDR2 SQIVND (reference sequence). Trimming shortened V by 3 bases and J by 4 bases, and 12 bases separated the two germline ends. This CDR3 has 14 residues. The DNA for the CDR3 is TGTGCCAGTAGTATCGGCAGCGGCCCCTATGGCTACACCTTC. It translates to CASSIGSGPYGYTF. Full variable domain (missing parts from reference TRBV19 and TRBJ1-2): DGGITQSPKYLFRKEGQNVTLSCEQNLNHDAMYWYRQDPGQGLRLIYYSQIVNDFQKGDIAEGYSVSREKKESFPLTVTSAQKNPTAFYLCASSIGSGPYGYTFGSGTRLTVV.

This clonotype was found a few times. In nucleotides, the CDR3 is TGTGCCAGCAGCTTAAGAAGTAGGCACACGATGAACACTGAAGCTTTCTTT. As protein: CASSLRSRHTMNTEAFF. The chain joins TRBV7-8 to TRBJ1-1, with unresolved D. V shed 2 bases and J shed 0 bases, with 16 bases lying between them. The CDR3 totals 17 residues. Germline-derived CDR1 and CDR2 are SGHVS and FQNEAQ.

The rearrangement joins TRBV10-2 to TRBJ1-5; D remains ambiguous. Between the trimmed V and J ends, which lost 2 bases and 6 bases, there was a span of 11 bases. Germline V gives CDR1 WSHSY, CDR2 SAAADI. The CDR3 consists of 14 residues. This CDR3 reads CASSEAGVGQPQHF. DNA of the CDR3: TGCGCCAGCAGTGAGGCCGGGGTCGGTCAGCCCCAGCATTTT.

The CDR3 region has the DNA TGTGCCAGCAGCCAGCGTACAGGGGCGGCTGGAAACACCATATATTTT. It specifies CASSQRTGAAGNTIYF. This chain joins TRBV14 and TRBJ1-3; 7 nucleotides agree with TRBD1. The CDR3 is 16 residues long. In germline, CDR1 is SGHDN, CDR2 FVKESK. V shed 3 bases and J 2 bases; nucleotides not matched to a gene: 7.

This clonotype was observed at least ten times. The chain couples TRBV7-6 to TRBJ2-5, with a tentative D call TRBD1 (8 bases). The CDR3 spans 14 residues. V lost 6 bases and J lost 4, with 15 bases in between. Germline-derived CDR1 and CDR2 are SGHVS and FNYEAQ. The CDR3 DNA sequence: TGTGCCAGCAGGCCAGGGGGCGGGGGAGAGACCCAGTACTTC. Its translation: CASRPGGGGETQYF. The complete variable domain, with remaining parts taken from reference TRBV7-6 and TRBJ2-5, reads GAGVSQSPRYKVTKRGQDVALRCDPISGHVSLYWYRQALGQGPEFLTYFNYEAQQDKSGLPNDRFSAERPEGSISTLTIQRTEQRDSAMYRCASRPGGGGETQYFGPGTRLLVL.

On this clonotype itself: Because it lacks the conserved phenylalanine or tryptophan at the end, this CDR3 is likely a read error. The limits of the CDR3 on the DNA are not certain, so only TCRdb's listed CDR3 is given. The chain carries TRBV19 and TRBJ1-3. The V gene's germline CDR1 is LNHDA and CDR2 SQIVND (reference sequence). Counting both end residues, the CDR3 totals 10 amino acids. The CDR3 protein is CASSPDGSPL.

V gene TRBV5-8 combines with J gene TRBJ1-4; a possible D gene is TRBD1 (6 bases). This CDR3 is built from 14 residues. Germline loops: CDR1 SGHTS, CDR2 YDEGEE. Trimming removed 5 bases at V and 8 bases at J, with 16 bases between. In DNA form, the CDR3 reads TGTGCCAGCAGGCCAGGGGCTTCCGGGGAAAAACTGTTTTTT. Translating gives CASRPGASGEKLFF.

This clonotype was counted only a few times. V is TRBV7-9 and J is TRBJ2-7; 8 bases are shared with TRBD1. Germline CDR1 reads SEHNR; CDR2 reads FQNEAQ (reference sequence). This CDR3 has 15 residues. V gave up 4 bases and J gave up 4 bases; unmatched junction bases: 9. CDR3 nucleotide sequence: TGTGCCAGCAGCTCAAGACAGGGGCCTGGGTACGAGCAGTACTTC. Translating it yields CASSSRQGPGYEQYF.

There are many counts of this clonotype. J is TRBJ1-4 and V is TRBV29-1; D gene ambiguous. Looked up from germline, CDR1 is SQVTM and CDR2 is ANQGSEA. V was trimmed by 0 bases and J by 5 bases, leaving 7 bases between them. The CDR3 is made up of 13 amino acids. CDR3 region: CSVEDPQNEKLFF. The CDR3 DNA is TGCAGCGTTGAAGATCCCCAGAATGAAAAACTGTTTTTT.

Concerning this clonotype itself: A single base separates this from a much larger clone, so it may be a read error. In DNA, the CDR3 is TGTGCCGTCAGTGACCCGGGGACAGGGAACACTGAAGCTTTCTTT. Its protein product is CAVSDPGTGNTEAFF. The V gene is TRBV10-3, the J gene TRBJ1-1; TRBD1 agrees at 8 bases. The CDR3 has 15 amino acids. Germline CDR1 is ENHRY and CDR2 is SYGVKD.

This clonotype was recorded many times. The V and J genes are TRBV19 and TRBJ1-5, with D unclear. The CDR3 contains 15 residues. V dropped 5 bases and J dropped 7 bases, with 18 bases sitting between them. Looked up from germline, CDR1 is LNHDA and CDR2 is SQIVND (reference sequence). The CDR3 spells CASSGQSHGEQPQHF. The CDR3 region has the DNA TGTGCCAGTAGTGGGCAGTCACATGGGGAGCAGCCCCAGCATTTT. Complete variable domain (other parts from reference TRBV19 and TRBJ1-5): DGGITQSPKYLFRKEGQNVTLSCEQNLNHDAMYWYRQDPGQGLRLIYYSQIVNDFQKGDIAEGYSVSREKKESFPLTVTSAQKNPTAFYLCASSGQSHGEQPQHFGDGTRLSIL.

A word on this clonotype: The conserved closing phenylalanine or tryptophan is absent in this CDR3, likely reflecting a read error. The CDR3 nucleotides read TGCAGTGCGAGAGGACTGTCGAACACTGAAGCTTTCTAT. It is translated as CSARGLSNTEAFY. This chain joins TRBV20-1 and TRBJ1-1, with D uncertain. This CDR3 has 13 residues. Germline V gives CDR1 DFQATT, CDR2 SNEGSKA (reference sequence).

Ten or more counts support this clonotype. The V gene is TRBV12-3 or TRBV12-4, the J gene TRBJ1-5; 10 nucleotides align to TRBD1. After removal of 6 bases from V and 5 bases from J, the junction contained 4 bases not matched to a gene. This CDR3 is 14 amino acids long. CDR3 sequence: CASREGQGYQPQHF. CDR3 nucleotides: TGTGCCAGCAGGGAGGGACAGGGGTATCAGCCCCAGCATTTT.

This clonotype is a singleton in its sample. Because it lacks the conserved phenylalanine or tryptophan at the end, this CDR3 is likely a read error. Because the CDR3's place on the DNA is in doubt, the DNA is left out and the CDR3 is given as listed by TCRdb. J is TRBJ1-6 and V is TRBV2; the D call TRBD1 from the table was never checked on the DNA. The CDR3 numbers 11 amino acids, ends counted. Germline CDR1 SNHLY, CDR2 FYNNEI. CDR3: CASSDDPGHRI.

The chain is built from TRBV19 and TRBJ1-6; unclear D gene. This CDR3 is built from 14 residues. V was pared by 2 bases and J by 9 bases, with 11 bases between. Germline CDR1 and CDR2: LNHDA and SQIVND (reference sequence). The CDR3 DNA reads TGTGCCAGTAGTATAAGCGGGGAAGGTTCACCCCTCCACTTT. Protein: CASSISGEGSPLHF.

In this sample, this clonotype turned up a few times. The chain carries TRBV2 and TRBJ1-6; 9 bases are a match to TRBD1. J gave up 8 bases and V 8 bases, and 4 bases lay outside the gene matches. The germline V gene encodes CDR1 SNHLY and CDR2 FYNNEI. The CDR3 is 13 amino acids. For the CDR3, the DNA is TGTGCCAGCGTGACAGGGGGGTATTCACCCCTCCACTTT. This encodes CASVTGGYSPLHF.

This clonotype was observed at least ten times. V is TRBV2 and J is TRBJ1-2; 7 bases map to TRBD1. CDR1 is SNHLY and CDR2 is FYNNEI in the germline V gene. Trimming removed 6 bases from V and 4 bases from J; junction bases left unmatched: 5. This CDR3 spans 13 amino acids. The CDR3 loop reads CASRKQGFYGYTF. The CDR3 DNA sequence: TGTGCCAGCAGAAAACAGGGGTTCTATGGCTACACCTTC.

A word on this clonotype: Being one base from a much bigger clone, this may be a read error. The chain uses TRBV7-3 and TRBJ1-3; D uncertain. The CDR3 runs 13 residues. The germline CDR1 and CDR2 sequences are SGHTA and FQGTGA. The CDR3 DNA sequence: TGTGCCAGCAGCTCGGCCCCTGGAAACACCATACATTTT. Translation: CASSSAPGNTIHF.

This clonotype was counted between two and nine times. The genes are TRBV6-5 and TRBJ2-7; D is ambiguous. The CDR3 consists of 12 residues. The ends were cut back, 10 bases at V and 2 bases at J, with 12 bases in the middle. The germline gives CDR1 MNHEY, CDR2 SVGAGI. CDR3 DNA sequence: TGTGCCACCGTTAACAGCGCCTACGAGCAGTACTTC. Its protein product is CATVNSAYEQYF.

The chain combines TRBV20-1 with TRBJ1-1, with D tentatively TRBD1 (6 bases). CDR3 size: 15 residues. CDR1 is DFQATT and CDR2 is SNEGSKA in the germline V gene (reference sequence). V lost 0 bases to trimming and J lost 5 bases, with 16 bases between them. The CDR3 coding sequence is TGCAGTGCTAGAGATCCCGGGAGGGGGAGGACTGAAGCTTTCTTT. As protein: CSARDPGRGRTEAFF.

Many counts were recorded for this clonotype. V gene TRBV11-2 combines with J gene TRBJ1-1, with a weak D call TRBD1 (6 bases). CDR3 length: 12 residues. Germline V gene data show CDR1 as SGHAT and CDR2 as FQNNGV. V lost 1 base to trimming and J lost 7 bases, with 7 bases between them. The CDR3 region is CASSLVTGEAFF. CDR3 in DNA: TGTGCCAGCAGCTTAGTGACAGGTGAAGCTTTCTTT.